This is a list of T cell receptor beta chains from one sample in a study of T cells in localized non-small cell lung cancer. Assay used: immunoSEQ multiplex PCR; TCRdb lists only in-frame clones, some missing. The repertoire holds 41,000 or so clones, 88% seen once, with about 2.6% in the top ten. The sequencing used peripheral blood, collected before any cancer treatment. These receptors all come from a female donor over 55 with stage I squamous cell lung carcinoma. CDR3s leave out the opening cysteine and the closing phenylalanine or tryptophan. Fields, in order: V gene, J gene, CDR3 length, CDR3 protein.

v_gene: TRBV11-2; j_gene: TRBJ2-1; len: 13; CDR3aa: ASSYTGTGRNEQF
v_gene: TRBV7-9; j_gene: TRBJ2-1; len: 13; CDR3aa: ASSFGGRAMNEQF
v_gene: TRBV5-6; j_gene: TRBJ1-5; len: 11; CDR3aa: ASSLTGGKPQH
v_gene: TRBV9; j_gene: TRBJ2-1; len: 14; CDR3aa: ASSSGRGSSYNEQF
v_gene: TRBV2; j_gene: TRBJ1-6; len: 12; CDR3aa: ASSGVSGNSPLH
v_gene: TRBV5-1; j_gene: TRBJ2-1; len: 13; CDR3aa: ASSLAGETYNEQF
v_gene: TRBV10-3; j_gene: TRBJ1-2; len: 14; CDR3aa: AISESGVQPNYGYT
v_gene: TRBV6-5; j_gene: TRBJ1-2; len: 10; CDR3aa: ASSGGGEGYT
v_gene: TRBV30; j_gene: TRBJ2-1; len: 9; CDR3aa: AWSVRDEQF
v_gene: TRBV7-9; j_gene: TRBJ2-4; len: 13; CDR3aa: ASSARLAGTNIQY
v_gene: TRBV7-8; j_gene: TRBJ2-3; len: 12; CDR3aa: ASSREGAGDTQY
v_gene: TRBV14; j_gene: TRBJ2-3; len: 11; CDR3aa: ASSQGNTDTQY
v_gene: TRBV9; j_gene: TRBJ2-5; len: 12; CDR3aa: ASSVGPPPETQY
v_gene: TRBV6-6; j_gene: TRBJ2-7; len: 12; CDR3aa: ASRTPAGQGEQY
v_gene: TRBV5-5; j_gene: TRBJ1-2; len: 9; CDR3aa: ASSPDSYYT
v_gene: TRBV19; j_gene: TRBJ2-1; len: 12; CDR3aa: ASSTSGTRNEQF
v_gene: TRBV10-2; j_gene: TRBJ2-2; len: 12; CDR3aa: ASMVNGGAGELF
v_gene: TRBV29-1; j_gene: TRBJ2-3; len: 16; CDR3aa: SVLGGHGLPGNSDTQY
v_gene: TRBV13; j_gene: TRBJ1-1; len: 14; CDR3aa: ASSFRGQGAHTEAF
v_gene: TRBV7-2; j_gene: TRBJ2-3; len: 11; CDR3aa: ASSPPKADTQY
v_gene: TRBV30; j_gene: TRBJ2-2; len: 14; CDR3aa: AWRGVRQGFTGELF
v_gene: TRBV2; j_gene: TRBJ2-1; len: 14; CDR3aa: ASTGTSGRTKNEQF
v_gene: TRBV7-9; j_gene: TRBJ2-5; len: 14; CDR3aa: ASSLYTSGRGETQY
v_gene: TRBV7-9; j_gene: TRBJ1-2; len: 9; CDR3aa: ASIMGYGYT
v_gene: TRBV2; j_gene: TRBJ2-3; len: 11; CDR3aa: ASASLARNTQY
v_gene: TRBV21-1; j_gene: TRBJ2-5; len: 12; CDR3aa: ASTSGLARETQY
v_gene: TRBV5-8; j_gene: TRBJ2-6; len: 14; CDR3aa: ASSVIPSPGANVLT
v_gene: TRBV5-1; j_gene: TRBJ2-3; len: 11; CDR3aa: ASSPGGTDTQY
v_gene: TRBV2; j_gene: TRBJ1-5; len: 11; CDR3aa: ASGFHSNQPQH
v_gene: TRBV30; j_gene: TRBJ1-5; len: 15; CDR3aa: AWSKTRTGAGNQPQH
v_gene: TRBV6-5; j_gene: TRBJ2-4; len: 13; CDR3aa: ASSSQQAAKNIQY
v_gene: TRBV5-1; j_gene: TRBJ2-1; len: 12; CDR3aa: ASQRTGLSNEQF
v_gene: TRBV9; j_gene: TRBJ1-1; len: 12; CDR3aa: ASSVVPGGTEAF
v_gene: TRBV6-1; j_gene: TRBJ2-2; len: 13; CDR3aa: ASSPQTGTSGELF
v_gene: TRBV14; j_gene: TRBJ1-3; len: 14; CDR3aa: ASSQLRAGLGNTIY
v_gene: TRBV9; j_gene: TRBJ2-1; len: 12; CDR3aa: ASSVAGSVNEQF
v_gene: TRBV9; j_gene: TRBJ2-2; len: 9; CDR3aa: ASSVAGELF
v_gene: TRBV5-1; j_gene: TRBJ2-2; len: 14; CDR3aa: ASSLKAGANTGELF
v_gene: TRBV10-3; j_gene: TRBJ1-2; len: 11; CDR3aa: AVVGGREYGYT
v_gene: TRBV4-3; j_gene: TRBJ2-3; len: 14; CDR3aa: ASSQGRTSGRGTQY
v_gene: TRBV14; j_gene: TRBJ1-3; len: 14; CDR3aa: ASSQRTGGPGNTIY
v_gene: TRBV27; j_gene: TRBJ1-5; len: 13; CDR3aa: ASSLSQGLGQPQH
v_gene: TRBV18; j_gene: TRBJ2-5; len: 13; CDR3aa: ASSPPAGGGETQY
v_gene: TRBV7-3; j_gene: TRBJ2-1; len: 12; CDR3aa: ASSSDGTGNEQF
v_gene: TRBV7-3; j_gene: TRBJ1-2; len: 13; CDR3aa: ASRPTGGRGTGYT
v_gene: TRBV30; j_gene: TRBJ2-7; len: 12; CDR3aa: AWSVRGTLGGRY
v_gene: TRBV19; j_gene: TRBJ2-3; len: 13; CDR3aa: ASSLLIHSTDTQY
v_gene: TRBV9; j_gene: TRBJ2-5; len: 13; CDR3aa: ASSVDCLPGETQY
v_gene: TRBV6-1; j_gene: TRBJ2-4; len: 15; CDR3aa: ASSARGDGRGGNIQY
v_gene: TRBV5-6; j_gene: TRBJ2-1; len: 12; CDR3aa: ASSFEGWSNEQF
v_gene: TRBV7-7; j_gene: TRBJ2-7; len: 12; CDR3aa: ASSLSRDGYEQY
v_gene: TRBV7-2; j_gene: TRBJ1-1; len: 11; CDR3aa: ASSFRLNTEAF
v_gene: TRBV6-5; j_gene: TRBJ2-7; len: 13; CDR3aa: ASSSRGGQSYEQY
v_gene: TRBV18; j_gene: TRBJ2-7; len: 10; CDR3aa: ASSPGTYEQY
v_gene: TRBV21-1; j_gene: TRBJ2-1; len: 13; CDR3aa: ASCRPGSPKGEQF
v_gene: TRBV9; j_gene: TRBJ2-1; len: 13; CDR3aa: ASSVGLAGDNEQF
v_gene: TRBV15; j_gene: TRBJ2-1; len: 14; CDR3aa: ATSRGRPGVNNEQF
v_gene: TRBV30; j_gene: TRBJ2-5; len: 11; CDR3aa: AWTSAYQETQY
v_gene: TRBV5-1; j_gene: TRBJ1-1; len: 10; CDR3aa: ASSLQGSEAF